This T cell receptor beta chain was identified during a study of response to subunit inactivated influenza vaccine. Notes on the study in general: Authors proposed each seasonal influenza vaccination draws in few new T cells.

TCRdb re-analysed the RT-PCR reads in MiXCR, keeping a single row per CDR3 protein. The repertoire holds about 700,000 distinct CDR3 sequences, with 14% as singletons. V was clipped by 3 bases and J by 8 bases, with 17 bases between them. The CDR3 spans 15 residues. Germline V gene lookup returns CDR1 SGDLS and CDR2 YYNGEE. This clonotype was seen more than once but under ten times. Its antigen is unidentified. The source material was PBMCs from blood, sampled 14 to 15 days before vaccination. The V and J genes are TRBV9 and TRBJ2-2, with D perhaps matching TRBD1 (5 bases). This TCR came from a man aged 50-59 years who received an inactivated influenza vaccine. CDR3 residues: CASSAYGSAGGELFF. CDR3 bases: TGTGCCAGCAGCGCCTACGGGTCGGCAGGGGGGGAGCTGTTTTTT.